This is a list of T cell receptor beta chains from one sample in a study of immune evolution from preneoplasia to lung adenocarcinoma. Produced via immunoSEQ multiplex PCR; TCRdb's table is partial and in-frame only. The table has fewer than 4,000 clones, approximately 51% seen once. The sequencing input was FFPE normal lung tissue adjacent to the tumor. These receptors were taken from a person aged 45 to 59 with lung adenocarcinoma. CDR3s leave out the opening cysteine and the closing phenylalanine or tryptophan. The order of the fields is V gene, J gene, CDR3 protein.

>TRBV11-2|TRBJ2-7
ASSRGGGRSSYEQY
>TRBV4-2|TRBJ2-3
ASSQEVVAGGPTDTQY
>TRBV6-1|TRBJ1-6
ASSEEEVRPLH
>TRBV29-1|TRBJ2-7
SVGPGQGYEQY
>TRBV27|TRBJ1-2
ASSDRINYGYT
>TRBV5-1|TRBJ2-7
ASSKSLGAYEQY
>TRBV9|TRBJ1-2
ASSPHRSYGYT
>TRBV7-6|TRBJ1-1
ASSRNRAGSDTEAF
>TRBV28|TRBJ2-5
ASSLVYRGQETQY
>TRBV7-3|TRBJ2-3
ASSSNRRADTQY
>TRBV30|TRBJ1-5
AWRRKGGNQPQH
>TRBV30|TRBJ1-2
AWTSYRGGYT
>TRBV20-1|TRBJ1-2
SASEGKGYT
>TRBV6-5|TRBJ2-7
ASSYSGDSSQY
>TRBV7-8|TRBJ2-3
ASSFLRAFSTDTQY
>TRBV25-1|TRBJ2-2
ASSDLASRAGLF
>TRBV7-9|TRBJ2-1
ASSSEGGGGNEQF
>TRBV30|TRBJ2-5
ASGSQGQETQY
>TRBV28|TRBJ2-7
ASSLSSGFYEQY
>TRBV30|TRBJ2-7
AWSDGDEQY
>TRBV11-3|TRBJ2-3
ASSLDWETDTQY
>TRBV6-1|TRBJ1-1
ASSYQEQNTEAF
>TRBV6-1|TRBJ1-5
ASSETGIQPQH
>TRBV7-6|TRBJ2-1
ASSSNGLSSSYNEQF
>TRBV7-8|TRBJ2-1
ASSLVLNVGQRIEQF
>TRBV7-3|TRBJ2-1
ASSLGMGTGDNEQF
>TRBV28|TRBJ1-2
ASSQNPGQAFNYGYT
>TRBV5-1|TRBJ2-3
ASSLDKREWTDTQY
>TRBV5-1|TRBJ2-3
ASRLADNTDTQY
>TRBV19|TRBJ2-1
ASSYAGNEQF
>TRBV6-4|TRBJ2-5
ASSVPWLTVRETQY
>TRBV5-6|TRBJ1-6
ASTRDREHSPLH
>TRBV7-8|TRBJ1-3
ASSSGPGNTIY
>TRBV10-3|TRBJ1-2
AISGGLTGSDGYT
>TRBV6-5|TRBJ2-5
ASRTRDRGQETQY
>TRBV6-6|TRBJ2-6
ASSRGQGAGANVLT
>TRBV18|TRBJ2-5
ASSPPGLSGETQY
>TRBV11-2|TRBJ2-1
ASSLVTVTPFNEQF
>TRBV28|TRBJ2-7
AHGGSSYEQY
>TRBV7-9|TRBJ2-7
ASSSTGYNEQY
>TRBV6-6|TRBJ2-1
ASSLRDRNNEQF